The subject of this entry is one T cell receptor (beta chain). Antigen specificity is unknown. These data belong to a study of T cell responses to AZD1222 COVID-19 vaccine. Regarding the study as a whole: The donor group comprised mostly white British people and more females; the analysis possibly underestimated clonal diversity. Reportedly, nearly half the spike-specific TCRs target unmutated variant regions.

Germline-derived CDR1 and CDR2 are MDHEN and SYDVKM. V gave up 2 bases and J gave up 3 bases; unmatched junction bases: 4. The CDR3 loop spans 15 amino acids. Assay used: immunoSEQ multiplex PCR; TCRdb lists only in-frame clones, some missing. The table records around 100,000 clones, 90% to 95% of them present only once. The source is an adult in good health. Sequenced material: peripheral blood, taken on day 0 of AZD1222 vaccination. This chain connects TRBV28 to TRBJ1-3, with 7 bases fitting TRBD1. Written as DNA, the CDR3 is TGTGCCAGCAGTTTACCAGGGGGGTTTGGAAACACCATATATTTT. The encoded protein is CASSLPGGFGNTIYF. The variable domain in full, with the rest retrieved from reference TRBV28 and TRBJ1-3, is DVKVTQSSRYLVKRTGEKVFLECVQDMDHENMFWYRQDPGLGLRLIYFSYDVKMKEKGDIPEGYSVSREKKERFSLILESASTNQTSMYLCASSLPGGFGNTIYFGEGSWLTVV.